This T cell receptor (beta chain) stems from a study of blood T cell repertoires in COVID-19. As originally analysed: The assay estimated nucleated cells by amplifying reference gene primers. The protocol was immunoSEQ multiplex PCR, while the TCRdb copy is restricted to in-frame clones and leaves out a portion. V, J and clone size reflect that table, while D and trimming were determined from the DNA. The table lists 250,000 to 350,000 clones, 89% of them singletons, with 0.85% to 1% in the top ten. J lost 3 bases, V lost 5 bases, and 6 bases had no gene match. The CDR3 is 15 residues long. From germline, CDR1 is SGHNT and CDR2 YENEEA.

The chain carries TRBV11-3 and TRBJ1-4; TRBD1 matches 7 bases. The TCR originated in a woman aged 40 to 50 who had recovered from COVID-19. Sequences were obtained from peripheral blood. The CDR3 DNA is TGTGCCAGCAGCACTTCGACAGGGTCTAATGAAAAACTGTTTTTT. The encoded protein is CASSTSTGSNEKLFF.